What follows describes a single T cell receptor beta chain. Just one base apart from a much larger clone, this may be a read error. The second PCR ran roughly 7 to 11 cycles with a sample-barcoded 5' primer and J-beta primers. TCRdb re-called the 5' RACE reads with MiXCR, one entry per CDR3 protein. The sample holds about 670,000 distinct CDR3 sequences; over 40% are singletons and the top ten take roughly 14%. This sample stems from a study of blood T cells in healthy people across ages. This sequence originates from a woman of 80 years or more in good health. Sequencing was done on a sample of blood.

In DNA, the CDR3 is TGTGCCAGCACCCAGGCCCAGCGGGAGGGAAACGAGCAGTACTTC. It yields the protein CASTQAQREGNEQYF. The V and J genes are TRBV3-1 and TRBJ2-7; 10 bases are a match to TRBD2. CDR3 length: 15 residues. CDR1 is LGHDT, CDR2 YNNKEL, per germline (reference sequence). The trim removed 7 bases at V and 5 bases at J, leaving 11 bases unmatched.